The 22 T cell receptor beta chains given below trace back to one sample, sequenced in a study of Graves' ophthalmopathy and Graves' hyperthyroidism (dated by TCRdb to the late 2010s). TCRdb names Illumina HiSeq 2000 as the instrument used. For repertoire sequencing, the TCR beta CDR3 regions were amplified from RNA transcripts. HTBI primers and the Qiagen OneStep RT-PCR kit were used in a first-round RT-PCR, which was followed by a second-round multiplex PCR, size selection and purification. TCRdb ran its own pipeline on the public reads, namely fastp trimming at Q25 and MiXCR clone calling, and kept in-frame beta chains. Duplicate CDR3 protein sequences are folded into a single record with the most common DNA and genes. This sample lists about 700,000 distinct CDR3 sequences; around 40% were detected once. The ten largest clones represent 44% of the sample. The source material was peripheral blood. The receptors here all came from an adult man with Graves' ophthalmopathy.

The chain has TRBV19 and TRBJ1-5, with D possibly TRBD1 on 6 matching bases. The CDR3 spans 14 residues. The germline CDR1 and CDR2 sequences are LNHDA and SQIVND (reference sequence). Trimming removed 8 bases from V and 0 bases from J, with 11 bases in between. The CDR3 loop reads CASVQGNSNQPQHF. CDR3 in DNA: TGTGCCAGTGTACAGGGAAATAGCAATCAGCCCCAGCATTTT.

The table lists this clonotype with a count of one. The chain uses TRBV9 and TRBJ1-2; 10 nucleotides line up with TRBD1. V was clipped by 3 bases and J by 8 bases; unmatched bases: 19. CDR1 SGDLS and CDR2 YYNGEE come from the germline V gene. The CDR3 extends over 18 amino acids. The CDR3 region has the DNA TGTGCCAGCAGCGCCCCGATTGGGGGACAGGGGAAGGGGCACGGCTACACCTTC. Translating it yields CASSAPIGGQGKGHGYTF.

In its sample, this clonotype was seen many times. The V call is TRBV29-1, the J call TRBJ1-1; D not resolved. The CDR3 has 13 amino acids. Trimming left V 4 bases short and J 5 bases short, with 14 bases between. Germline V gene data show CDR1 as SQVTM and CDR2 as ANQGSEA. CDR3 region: CSVAGSSWTEAFF. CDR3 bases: TGCAGCGTTGCGGGGTCCTCGTGGACTGAAGCTTTCTTT.

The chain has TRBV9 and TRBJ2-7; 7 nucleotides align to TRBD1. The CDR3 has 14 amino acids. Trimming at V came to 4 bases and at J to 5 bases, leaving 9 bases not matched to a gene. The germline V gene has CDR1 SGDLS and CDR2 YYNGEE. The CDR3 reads CASSLLDRYHEQYF. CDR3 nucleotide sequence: TGTGCCAGCAGCCTGCTGGACAGGTATCACGAGCAGTACTTC.

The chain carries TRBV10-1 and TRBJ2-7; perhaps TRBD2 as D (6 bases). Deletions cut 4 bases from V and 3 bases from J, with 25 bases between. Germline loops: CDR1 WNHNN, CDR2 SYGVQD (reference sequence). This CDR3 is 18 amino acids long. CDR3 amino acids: CASSAREQLTRGDYEQYF. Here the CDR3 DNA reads TGCGCCAGCAGTGCCCGGGAGCAGCTCACGCGAGGGGACTACGAGCAGTACTTC.

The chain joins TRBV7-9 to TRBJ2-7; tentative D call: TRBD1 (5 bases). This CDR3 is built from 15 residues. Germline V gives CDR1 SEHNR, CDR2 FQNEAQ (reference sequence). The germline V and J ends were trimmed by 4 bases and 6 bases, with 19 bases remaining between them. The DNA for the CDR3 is TGTGCCAGCAGCTCTGAAAGGCAGGGCGGCGTCGAGCAGTACTTC. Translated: CASSSERQGGVEQYF.

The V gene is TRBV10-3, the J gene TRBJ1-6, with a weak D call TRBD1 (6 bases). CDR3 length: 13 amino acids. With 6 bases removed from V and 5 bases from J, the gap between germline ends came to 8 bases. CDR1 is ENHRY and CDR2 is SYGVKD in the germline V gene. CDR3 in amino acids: CAISRQDNSPLHF. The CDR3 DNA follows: TGTGCCATCAGCAGACAGGATAATTCACCCCTCCACTTT.

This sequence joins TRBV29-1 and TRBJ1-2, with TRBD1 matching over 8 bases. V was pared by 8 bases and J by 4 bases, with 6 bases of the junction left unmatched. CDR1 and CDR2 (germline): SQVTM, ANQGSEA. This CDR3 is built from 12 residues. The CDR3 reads CSQETGGYGYTF. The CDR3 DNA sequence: TGCAGCCAAGAAACAGGGGGCTATGGCTACACCTTC.

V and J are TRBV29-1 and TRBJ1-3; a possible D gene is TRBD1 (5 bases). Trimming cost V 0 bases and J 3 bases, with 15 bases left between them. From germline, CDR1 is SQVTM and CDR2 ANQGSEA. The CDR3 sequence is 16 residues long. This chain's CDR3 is CSVEERPGQHGNTIYF. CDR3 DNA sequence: TGCAGCGTTGAAGAAAGACCAGGGCAGCATGGAAACACCATATATTTT.

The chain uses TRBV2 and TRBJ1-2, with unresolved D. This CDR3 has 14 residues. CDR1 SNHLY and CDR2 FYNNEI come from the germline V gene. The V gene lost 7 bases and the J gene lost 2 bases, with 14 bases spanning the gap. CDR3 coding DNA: TGTGCCAGCACTAAAAGAGGCGGAAACTATGGCTACACCTTC. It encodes CASTKRGGNYGYTF.

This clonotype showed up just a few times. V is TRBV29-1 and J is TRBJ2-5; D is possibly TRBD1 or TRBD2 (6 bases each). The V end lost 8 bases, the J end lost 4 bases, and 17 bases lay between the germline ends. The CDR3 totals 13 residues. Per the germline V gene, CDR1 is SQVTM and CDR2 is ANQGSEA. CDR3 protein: CSSPLQGGETQYF. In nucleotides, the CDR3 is TGCAGCTCACCGTTACAGGGAGGAGAGACCCAGTACTTC. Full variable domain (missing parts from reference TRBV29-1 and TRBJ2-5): SAVISQKPSRDICQRGTSLTIQCQVDSQVTMMFWYRQQPGQSLTLIATANQGSEATYESGFVIDKFPISRPNLTFSTLTVSNMSPEDSSIYLCSSPLQGGETQYFGPGTRLLVL.

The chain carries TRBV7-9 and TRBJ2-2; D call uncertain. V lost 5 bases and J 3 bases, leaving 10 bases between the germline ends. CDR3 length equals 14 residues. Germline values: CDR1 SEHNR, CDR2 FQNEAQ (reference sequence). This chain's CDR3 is CASSQLGDTGELFF. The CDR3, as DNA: TGTGCCAGCAGCCAGCTGGGCGACACCGGGGAGCTGTTTTTT. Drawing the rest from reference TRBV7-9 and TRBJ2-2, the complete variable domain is DTGVSQNPRHKITKRGQNVTFRCDPISEHNRLYWYRQTLGQGPEFLTYFQNEAQLEKSRLLSDRFSAERPKGSFSTLEIQRTEQGDSAMYLCASSQLGDTGELFFGEGSRLTVL.

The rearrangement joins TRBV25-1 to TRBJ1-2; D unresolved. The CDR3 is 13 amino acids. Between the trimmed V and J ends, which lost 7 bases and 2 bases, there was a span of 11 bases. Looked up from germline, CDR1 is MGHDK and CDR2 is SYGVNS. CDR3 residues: CASNTALNYGYTF. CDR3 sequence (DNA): TGTGCCAGCAATACCGCCCTCAACTATGGCTACACCTTC.

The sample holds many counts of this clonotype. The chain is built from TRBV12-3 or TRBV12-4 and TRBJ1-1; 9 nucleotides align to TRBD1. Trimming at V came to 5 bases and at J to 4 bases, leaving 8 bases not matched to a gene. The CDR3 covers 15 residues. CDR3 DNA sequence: TGTGCCAGCAGTCTCCGACAGGGGGAAGGCACTGAAGCTTTCTTT. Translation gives CASSLRQGEGTEAFF.

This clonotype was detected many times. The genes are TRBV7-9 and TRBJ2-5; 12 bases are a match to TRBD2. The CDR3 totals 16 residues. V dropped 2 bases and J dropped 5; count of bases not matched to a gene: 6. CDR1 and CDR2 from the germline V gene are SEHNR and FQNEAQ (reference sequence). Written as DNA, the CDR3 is TGTGCCAGCAGCTTAACCGGACTAGCGGGGCAGGAGACCCAGTACTTC. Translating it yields CASSLTGLAGQETQYF.

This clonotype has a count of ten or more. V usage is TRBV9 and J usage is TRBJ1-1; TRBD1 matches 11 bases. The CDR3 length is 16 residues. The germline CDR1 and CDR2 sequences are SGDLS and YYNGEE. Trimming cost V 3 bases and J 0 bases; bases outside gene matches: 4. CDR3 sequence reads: CASSADRGPLNTEAFF. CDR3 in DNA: TGTGCCAGCAGCGCGGACAGGGGGCCTTTGAACACTGAAGCTTTCTTT.

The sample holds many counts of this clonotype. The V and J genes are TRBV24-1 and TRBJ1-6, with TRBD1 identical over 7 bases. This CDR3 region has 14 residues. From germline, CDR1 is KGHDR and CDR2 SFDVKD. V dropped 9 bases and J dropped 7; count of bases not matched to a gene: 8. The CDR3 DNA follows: TGTGCCACCCAACCGGGACAGCAAAATTCACCCCTCCACTTT. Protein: CATQPGQQNSPLHF.

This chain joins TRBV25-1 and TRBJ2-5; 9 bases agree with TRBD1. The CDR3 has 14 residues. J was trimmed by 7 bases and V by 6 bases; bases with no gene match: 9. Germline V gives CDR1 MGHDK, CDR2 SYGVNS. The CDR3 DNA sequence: TGTGCCAGCAGCCCAAGGACAGGGGCTGGGACCCAGTACTTC. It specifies CASSPRTGAGTQYF. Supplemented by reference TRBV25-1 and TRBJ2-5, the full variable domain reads EADIYQTPRYLVIGTGKKITLECSQTMGHDKMYWYQQDPGMELHLIHYSYGVNSTEKGDLSSESTVSRIRTEHFPLTLESARPSHTSQYLCASSPRTGAGTQYFGPGTRLLVL.

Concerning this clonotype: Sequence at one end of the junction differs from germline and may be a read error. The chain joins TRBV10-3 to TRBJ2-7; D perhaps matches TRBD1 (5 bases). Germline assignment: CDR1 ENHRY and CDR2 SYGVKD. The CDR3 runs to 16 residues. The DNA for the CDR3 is TGTGCCAGCAGTTTAGGTGGGGCAAGCAGTACCTACGAGCAGTACTTC. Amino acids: CASSLGGASSTYEQYF.

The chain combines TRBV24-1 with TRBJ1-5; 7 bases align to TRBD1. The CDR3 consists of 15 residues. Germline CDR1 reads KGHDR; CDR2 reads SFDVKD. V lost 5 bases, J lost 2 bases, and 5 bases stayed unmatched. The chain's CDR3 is CATSATGVRNQPQHF. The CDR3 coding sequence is TGTGCCACCAGTGCCACAGGGGTACGCAATCAGCCCCAGCATTTT.

CDR3 sequence reads: CASSYSPGNQPQHF. The DNA for the CDR3 is TGTGCCAGCAGTTACTCCCCCGGCAATCAGCCCCAGCATTTT. The chain carries TRBV6-2 or TRBV6-3 and TRBJ1-5; D remains ambiguous. From germline, CDR1 is MNHEY and CDR2 SVGEGT. Trimming shortened V by 0 bases and J by 2 bases, and 5 bases separated the two germline ends. This CDR3 is built from 14 residues.

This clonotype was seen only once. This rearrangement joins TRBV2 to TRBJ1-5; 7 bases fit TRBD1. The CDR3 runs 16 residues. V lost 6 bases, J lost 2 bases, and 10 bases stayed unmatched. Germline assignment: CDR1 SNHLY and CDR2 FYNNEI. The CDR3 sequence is CASRKTTGQGNQPQHF. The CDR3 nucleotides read TGTGCCAGCAGGAAGACGACAGGGCAGGGCAATCAGCCCCAGCATTTT.